What follows are 10 T cell receptor beta chains derived from one specimen sequenced in a study of PD-L1 blockade in urothelial cancer. The time point denotes: pretreatment peripheral blood. Sequencing used immunoSEQ multiplex PCR; TCRdb keeps in-frame clones, though not all of them. This table has 48,000 or so clones, 70% to 90% appearing once. Material: PBMCs, obtained around atezolizumab (anti-PD-L1) treatment. These receptors all come from a woman aged 60-75 years with urothelial cancer.

The chain carries TRBV7-2 and TRBJ2-1; weak D call: TRBD1 (5 bases). CDR3 length: 12 amino acids. Trimming shortened V by 6 bases and J by 8 bases, and 11 bases separated the two germline ends. CDR1 and CDR2 (germline): SGHTA, FQGNSA. The CDR3 protein is CASRKQGYEQFF. In DNA form, the CDR3 reads TGTGCCAGCAGGAAGCAGGGATATGAGCAGTTCTTC.

This clone was counted a single time. V is TRBV19 and J is TRBJ1-1; D is perhaps TRBD1 (6 bases). This CDR3 has 14 amino acids. Germline values: CDR1 LNHDA, CDR2 SQIVND (reference sequence). V lost 5 bases and J 10 bases, leaving 20 bases between the germline ends. The CDR3 DNA sequence: TGTGCCAGTAGTCCCCGTTTTGGGGGGGCGGGAGCTTTCTTT. Amino acids: CASSPRFGGAGAFF.

This rearrangement joins TRBV11-3 to TRBJ2-5; maybe TRBD2 (6 bases). V lost 1 base and J 5 bases, leaving 8 bases between the germline ends. CDR1 and CDR2 from the germline V gene are SGHNT and YENEEA. This CDR3 region has 13 residues. In nucleotides, the CDR3 is TGTGCCAGCAGCTTAGCGGGGGTTGAGACCCAGTACTTC. Amino acid sequence: CASSLAGVETQYF.

The J gene is TRBJ2-3, the V gene TRBV2; possibly TRBD1 for D (7 bases). V was shortened by 8 bases and J by 4 bases, with 19 bases between the two germline ends. The CDR3 is 15 amino acids. Germline CDR1 SNHLY, CDR2 FYNNEI. In DNA form, the CDR3 reads TGTGCCAGCGACCTAGGGGGGACAGCTTCAGATACGCAGTATTTT. Protein product: CASDLGGTASDTQYF.

The chain employs TRBV4-3 and TRBJ2-1; TRBD2 agrees at 9 bases. Looked up from germline, CDR1 is LGHNA and CDR2 is YSLEER. The CDR3 spans 17 residues. The V and J ends lost 1 base and 0 bases, in that order; junction bases with no gene match: 4. CDR3 protein: CASSQASGRNSYNEQFF. The CDR3 nucleotides are TGCGCCAGCAGCCAAGCGAGCGGGAGGAACTCCTACAATGAGCAGTTCTTC.

The genes are TRBV5-1 and TRBJ1-5; 7 positions agree with TRBD1. Germline CDR1 reads SGHRS; CDR2 reads YFSETQ. Germline trimming cut 3 bases from V and 1 base from J; bases unmatched to any gene: 4. The CDR3 covers 15 residues. This CDR3 reads CASSSQGKSNQPQHF. Here the CDR3 DNA reads TGCGCCAGCAGCTCACAGGGGAAAAGCAATCAGCCCCAGCATTTT.

This clone was observed many times. The chain couples TRBV6-5 to TRBJ2-3, with a tentative D call TRBD2 (5 bases). This CDR3 is built from 15 residues. V was shortened by 6 bases and J by 3 bases, with 16 bases between the two germline ends. Germline V lookup: CDR1 MNHEY, CDR2 SVGAGI. The CDR3 region has the DNA TGTGCCAGCAGCCCCGGGGTTAGAAGGACAGATACGCAGTATTTT. This translates into CASSPGVRRTDTQYF.

The chain combines TRBV19 with TRBJ1-5; no definite D call. Germline CDR1 reads LNHDA; CDR2 reads SQIVND (reference sequence). The CDR3 is made up of 16 amino acids. V lost 3 bases to trimming and J lost 4 bases, with 16 bases between them. CDR3 sequence (DNA): TGTGCCAGTAGTATCGTCGCGGCTTTAGCGAATCAGCCCCAGCATTTT. Translated, it gives CASSIVAALANQPQHF.

The V and J genes are TRBV7-9 and TRBJ1-1, with a tentative D call TRBD1 (5 bases). CDR1 is SEHNR, CDR2 FQNEAQ, per germline (reference sequence). The CDR3 runs 15 residues. V was pared by 6 bases and J by 4 bases, with 18 bases between. CDR3 residues: CASRSLDKVVTEAFF. The CDR3 DNA sequence: TGTGCCAGCAGATCCCTGGACAAGGTGGTCACTGAAGCTTTCTTT.

The V call is TRBV7-3, the J call TRBJ1-1; D uncertain. This CDR3 has 13 amino acids. Germline V lookup: CDR1 SGHTA, CDR2 FQGTGA. V was pared by 6 bases and J by 0 bases, with 8 bases between. The CDR3 protein is CASRLSLNTEAFF. The CDR3 bases are TGTGCCAGCAGACTTTCCCTGAACACTGAAGCTTTCTTT.